This T cell receptor beta chain was obtained from a study of blood T cells in healthy people across ages. The wider study: Through template switching, about one barcoded beta molecule was captured per two T cells, as measured in model experiments. General observations from the study: CMV status of donors was unknown, possibly confounding expanded clonotype changes.

This clonotype was observed a few times. Its matching antigen is unknown. Then a second PCR, running about 7 to 11 cycles, was carried out with a sample-barcoded 5' primer and a J-beta primer mix. Each CDR3 protein gets one entry after TCRdb re-called the 5' RACE reads with MiXCR. The sample has roughly 800,000 distinct CDR3 sequences; around 24% are singletons. This sample was shared with a second study, whose subject was T cells of mothers and their children. As reported in that work: Persisting microchimeric T cell clones went undetected.

The clonotype originates from a boy aged 5-17 years in good health. Sequencing was done on a sample of blood.

The CDR3 is CASRSGLVRSEQYF. CDR3 DNA: TGTGCCAGCAGATCGGGACTAGTGCGGTCCGAGCAGTACTTC. The chain recombines TRBV6-5 with TRBJ2-7; 8 nucleotides align to TRBD2. This CDR3 region has 14 residues. V was clipped by 6 bases and J by 6 bases; unmatched bases: 10. Germline V gene lookup returns CDR1 MNHEY and CDR2 SVGAGI.